This is a list of T cell receptor beta chains from one sample in a study of cytomegalovirus exposure and HLA in healthy donors. The table came from immunoSEQ multiplex PCR; TCRdb's copy has only in-frame clones and leaves some out. The table lists about 90,000 clones, approximately 69% of them singletons. The source material was PBMCs. These receptors were collected from a woman in her fifties or sixties in good health and CMV-seropositive. CDR3s include the opening cysteine and the closing phenylalanine or tryptophan. The order of the fields is CDR3 length, clone size, D gene, J gene, V gene, CDR3 protein, CDR3 DNA. The D gene is left open where the match is weak. Only some rows state a clone size, as once, few, many or a class for expanded clones.

16,NA,NA,TRBJ1-2,TRBV6-6,CASNYVGRQDNYGYTF,TGTGCCAGCAATTACGTGGGGCGACAGGACAACTATGGCTACACCTTC
15,NA,NA,TRBJ1-2,TRBV11-2,CASSLGGSGNYGYTF,TGTGCCAGCAGCTTAGGGGGCTCGGGTAACTATGGCTACACCTTC
14,NA,TRBD1,TRBJ1-4,TRBV28,CASSSGQGNEKLFF,TGTGCCAGCAGTTCTGGACAGGGTAATGAAAAACTGTTTTTT
13,NA,NA,TRBJ1-1,TRBV7-6,CASSPKGGTEAFF,TGTGCCAGCAGCCCCAAAGGAGGCACTGAAGCTTTCTTT
17,many,NA,TRBJ2-1,TRBV7-2,CASSLDGGFIPINEQFF,TGTGCCAGCAGCTTAGATGGGGGGTTTATACCAATCAATGAGCAGTTCTTC
15,NA,TRBD2,TRBJ2-7,TRBV6-6,CASSPQGLANYEQYF,TGTGCCAGCAGCCCCCAGGGACTAGCGAACTACGAGCAGTACTTC
16,NA,TRBD2,TRBJ2-7,TRBV19,CASSILAGAASYEQYF,TGTGCCAGTAGTATTCTAGCGGGGGCCGCATCCTACGAGCAGTACTTC
13,NA,NA,TRBJ1-5,TRBV6-5,CASSVQRNQPQHF,TGTGCCAGCAGTGTCCAGCGGAATCAGCCCCAGCATTTT
13,few,TRBD1,TRBJ2-7,TRBV9,CASSAGQDYEQYF,TGTGCCAGCAGCGCGGGACAGGACTACGAGCAGTACTTC
14,once,TRBD1,TRBJ2-1,TRBV9,CASGYRDRVDEQFF,TGTGCCAGCGGGTACCGGGACAGGGTGGATGAGCAGTTCTTC
14,NA,TRBD1,TRBJ2-7,TRBV4-1,CASSHGQGLYEQYF,TGCGCCAGCAGCCACGGACAGGGTCTCTACGAGCAGTACTTC
14,NA,NA,TRBJ1-2,TRBV28,CASSIPGELDGYTF,TGTGCCAGCAGTATTCCGGGAGAATTGGATGGCTACACCTTC
13,NA,NA,TRBJ2-7,TRBV28,CASSLLRNYEQYF,TGTGCCAGCAGTTTATTGAGGAACTACGAGCAGTACTTC
15,once,NA,TRBJ1-5,TRBV15,CATSRDVGVGQPQHF,TGTGCCACCAGCAGAGATGTCGGGGTAGGGCAGCCCCAGCATTTT
12,NA,NA,TRBJ1-2,TRBV5-1,CASSEDIYGYTF,TGCGCCAGCAGCGAAGACATCTATGGCTACACCTTC
15,few,TRBD2,TRBJ2-3,TRBV27,CASSPTSGGYDTQYF,TGTGCCAGCAGTCCGACTAGCGGGGGATATGATACGCAGTATTTT
17,NA,NA,TRBJ1-5,TRBV23-1,CASSQSGGGGSNQPQHF,TGCGCCAGCAGTCAATCCGGGGGGGGCGGGAGCAATCAGCCCCAGCATTTT
13,NA,TRBD1,TRBJ1-6,TRBV6-5,CASRGQGASPLHF,TGTGCCAGCAGGGGACAGGGGGCCTCACCCCTCCACTTT
15,NA,NA,TRBJ2-7,TRBV27,CASKQGGGVLREQYF,TGTGCCAGCAAACAGGGTGGCGGAGTCCTACGAGAGCAGTACTTC
16,NA,NA,TRBJ2-1,TRBV6-6,CASSYSTGAGSNEQFF,TGTGCCAGCAGTTACTCGACGGGAGCAGGTAGCAATGAGCAGTTCTTC
15,NA,NA,TRBJ1-1,TRBV27,CASSDHRSLNTEAFF,TGTGCCAGCTCCGACCACAGGAGCCTGAACACTGAAGCTTTCTTT
16,NA,TRBD1,TRBJ2-2,TRBV10-3,CAMGTGGTTNTGELFF,TGTGCCATGGGAACAGGGGGGACCACGAACACCGGGGAGCTGTTTTTT
18,NA,NA,TRBJ1-4,TRBV12-2,CASRLVVGREGGIEKLFF,TGTGCAAGTCGCTTAGTAGTGGGGCGGGAGGGGGGGATTGAAAAACTGTTTTTT
13,once,NA,TRBJ1-2,TRBV7-9,CASSPGTSYGYTF,TGTGCCAGCAGTCCCGGGACAAGTTATGGCTACACCTTC
19,NA,TRBD1,TRBJ2-7,TRBV2,CASSERPPGQGRLTYEQYF,TGTGCCAGCAGCGAACGGCCCCCGGGACAGGGGCGATTAACCTACGAGCAGTACTTC
18,few,TRBD1,TRBJ1-4,TRBV15,CATSRNRDRYATNEKLFF,TGTGCCACCAGCAGAAACCGGGACAGATATGCAACTAATGAAAAACTGTTTTTT
15,few,TRBD1,TRBJ1-6,TRBV7-9,CSSSPDRELLTPLHF,TGTTCCAGCAGCCCCGACAGGGAACTTCTTACACCCCTCCACTTT
14,NA,NA,TRBJ1-2,TRBV5-1,CASSLGARAQGYTF,TGCGCCAGCAGCTTGGGGGCGAGGGCGCAAGGCTACACCTTC
16,few,TRBD2,TRBJ2-5,TRBV5-4,CASSRIAGNDQETQYF,TGTGCCAGCAGCCGAATAGCGGGGAACGATCAAGAGACCCAGTACTTC
18,NA,TRBD2,TRBJ2-1,TRBV5-4,CASSLAGGSGALGNEQFF,TGTGCCAGCAGCTTGGCCGGCGGTAGCGGGGCTCTAGGGAATGAGCAGTTCTTC
14,few,NA,TRBJ1-1,TRBV4-3,CASSQGEPITEAFF,TGCGCCAGCAGCCAAGGGGAGCCGATCACTGAAGCTTTCTTT
15,few,TRBD2,TRBJ2-2,TRBV7-8,CASSLSGGATGELFF,TGTGCCAGCAGCCTTAGCGGGGGGGCCACCGGGGAGCTGTTTTTT
11,NA,TRBD1,TRBJ2-1,TRBV19,CASSEGQSLFF,TGTGCCAGTAGTGAGGGACAGTCTCTGTTCTTC
15,few,TRBD2,TRBJ2-7,TRBV7-2,CASSWEGLEAYEQYF,TGTGCCAGCAGCTGGGAGGGACTAGAGGCCTACGAGCAGTACTTC